This T cell receptor (beta chain) was captured in a study of blood T cell repertoires in COVID-19. Libraries were prepared by immunoSEQ multiplex PCR; TCRdb keeps only in-frame clonotypes and omits some of them. The sample includes about 120,000 clones, around four fifths of them seen just once. The CDR3 has 14 amino acids. V trimming: 5 bases; J trimming: 4 bases; junction bases outside the gene matches: 4. The germline V gene encodes CDR1 SEHNR and CDR2 FQNEAQ (reference sequence). This receptor was obtained from a man aged 60 to 69 with acute or convalescent COVID-19. This chain uses TRBV7-9 with TRBJ1-4, with TRBD1 matching 7 bases. The sequenced material came from peripheral blood. The CDR3 loop is CASSPSGGNEKLFF. For the CDR3, the DNA is TGTGCCAGCAGCCCTTCAGGGGGTAATGAAAAACTGTTTTTT.